Below, 32 T cell receptor beta chains from the same sample are listed, as sequenced in a study of OX40 agonist ivuxolimab in advanced cancers. Produced via immunoSEQ multiplex PCR; TCRdb's table is partial and in-frame only. The sample gives around 63,000 clones, 75% to 90% of which show up once; roughly a tenth is in the top ten. Here the sequenced sample was CD4+ or CD8+ T cells sorted from blood, taken in a trial of the OX40 agonist ivuxolimab. The receptors originated from an adult with an advanced solid tumor such as melanoma, head and neck, liver or kidney cancer.

This clone was detected once. The chain joins TRBV5-1 to TRBJ2-3; 11 bases align to TRBD2. The CDR3 is made up of 16 amino acids. CDR1 and CDR2 from the germline V gene are SGHRS and YFSETQ. The V and J ends lost 0 bases and 3 bases, in that order; junction bases with no gene match: 3. CDR3 region: CASSLGLAGKTDTQYF. The CDR3 DNA is TGCGCCAGCAGCTTGGGACTAGCGGGGAAGACAGATACGCAGTATTTT.

The rearrangement links TRBV28 to TRBJ1-2, with a possible D match to TRBD1 (6 bases). The CDR3 is 14 amino acids. V was cut by 6 bases and J by 7 bases, with 18 bases left in between. Germline-derived CDR1 and CDR2 are MDHEN and SYDVKM. The CDR3 DNA follows: TGTGCCAGCAGGGTAGGACAGAACTCGGGTGGCTACACCTTC. Protein product: CASRVGQNSGGYTF.

This chain links TRBV10-3 with TRBJ1-2; 8 nucleotides line up with TRBD1. Unmatched junction bases numbered 12, after V lost 10 bases and J lost 5 bases. CDR1 is ENHRY and CDR2 is SYGVKD in the germline V gene. CDR3 length: 14 amino acids. CDR3 bases: TGTGCCACCCTCCCGGACAGGGCTCGGTATGGCTACACCTTC. It encodes CATLPDRARYGYTF.

The genes are TRBV2 and TRBJ2-1; TRBD1 is a possible D gene (5 bases). Trimming took off 6 bases at V and 0 bases at J, with 12 bases between the two ends. The CDR3 is 15 residues long. Germline CDR1 SNHLY, CDR2 FYNNEI. CDR3 region: CASSAGDSSYNEQFF. DNA of the CDR3: TGTGCCAGCAGCGCCGGAGACAGCTCCTACAATGAGCAGTTCTTC.

V and J are TRBV6-1 and TRBJ2-7, with a possible D match to TRBD2 (5 bases). Germline CDR1 and CDR2: MNHNS and SASEGT. CDR3 length equals 13 residues. The CDR3 nucleotides are TGTGCAGTAGGTGAGCGGAGCATCTACGAGCAGTACTTC. Its translation: CAVGERSIYEQYF.

The chain links TRBV19 to TRBJ1-4; possible D gene TRBD1, 6 bases. This CDR3 has 14 residues. Germline loops: CDR1 LNHDA, CDR2 SQIVND (reference sequence). V lost 6 bases to trimming and J lost 7 bases, with 15 bases between them. CDR3 sequence reads: CASSDRRGFEKLFF. The CDR3 coding sequence is TGTGCCAGTAGCGACAGGAGAGGATTTGAAAAACTGTTTTTT.

This chain joins TRBV11-2 and TRBJ2-2; D unresolved. V dropped 0 bases and J dropped 1 base, with 6 bases sitting between them. Per germline, CDR1 SGHAT and CDR2 FQNNGV. The CDR3 length is 15 residues. The CDR3 nucleotides read TGTGCCAGCAGCTTAGAGGGGTGGAACACCGGGGAGCTGTTTTTT. Amino acids: CASSLEGWNTGELFF.

The chain combines TRBV5-1 with TRBJ2-7; D is uncertain. The germline V gene encodes CDR1 SGHRS and CDR2 YFSETQ. V was pared by 5 bases and J by 2 bases, with 11 bases between. This CDR3 has 13 residues. The CDR3 loop is CASRDGSPYEQYF. The CDR3 DNA reads TGCGCCAGCAGGGACGGGTCCCCCTACGAGCAGTACTTC. The full variable domain, completed using reference TRBV5-1 and TRBJ2-7, is KAGVTQTPRYLIKTRGQQVTLSCSPISGHRSVSWYQQTPGQGLQFLFEYFSETQRNKGNFPGRFSGRQFSNSRSEMNVSTLELGDSALYLCASRDGSPYEQYFGPGTRLTVT.

The rearrangement joins TRBV4-1 to TRBJ2-1; 7 bases are a match to TRBD2. The CDR3 sequence is 15 residues long. V dropped 7 bases and J dropped 3; count of bases not matched to a gene: 9. Per the germline V gene, CDR1 is MGHRA and CDR2 is YSYEKL. The CDR3 sequence: CASTLEAGDYNEQFF. CDR3 sequence (DNA): TGCGCCAGCACCCTGGAGGCGGGGGACTACAATGAGCAGTTCTTC.

The J gene is TRBJ2-5, the V gene TRBV5-6; D may be TRBD2 (5 bases). Trimming left V 4 bases short and J 4 bases short, with 11 bases between. The CDR3 covers 13 residues. Germline V gives CDR1 SGHDT, CDR2 YYEEEE. The CDR3: CASSGLGGETQYF. CDR3 sequence (DNA): TGTGCCAGCAGCGGACTTGGTGGAGAGACCCAGTACTTC.

This clone was counted a single time. The CDR3 DNA reads as TGTGCCAGCAGTTTATATCTCGACAGCACAGATACGCAGTATTTT. Its protein is CASSLYLDSTDTQYF. The J gene is TRBJ2-3, the V gene TRBV28; D is unclear. Trimming shortened V by 1 base and J by 0 bases, and 8 bases separated the two germline ends. Germline assignment: CDR1 MDHEN and CDR2 SYDVKM. The CDR3 loop spans 15 amino acids.

J is TRBJ2-7 and V is TRBV10-3; D possibly corresponds to TRBD1 (7 bases). This CDR3 has 14 residues. Trimming shortened V by 6 bases and J by 4 bases, and 16 bases separated the two germline ends. Germline CDR1 is ENHRY and CDR2 is SYGVKD. CDR3 loop: CAISRGTVLYEQYF. Written as DNA, the CDR3 is TGTGCCATCAGCCGGGGGACAGTGCTATACGAGCAGTACTTC.

The CDR3 sequence: CASSDGQNTGELFF. In DNA form, the CDR3 reads TGTGCCAGCAGCGACGGACAGAACACCGGGGAGCTGTTTTTT. The chain carries TRBV7-9 and TRBJ2-2; possibly TRBD1 for D (5 bases). CDR1 is SEHNR, CDR2 FQNEAQ, per germline (reference sequence). This CDR3 is built from 14 residues. Trimming removed 5 bases at V and 1 base at J, with 8 bases between.

The rearrangement links TRBV2 to TRBJ2-7; no reliable D call. In germline, CDR1 is SNHLY, CDR2 FYNNEI. The CDR3 sequence is 11 residues long. Trimming left V 0 bases short and J 7 bases short, with 4 bases between. The CDR3 DNA is TGTGCCAGCAGTGAAGCCCTGGAGCAGTACTTC. It yields the protein CASSEALEQYF.

The rearrangement links TRBV4-2 to TRBJ2-7; TRBD1 is a possible D gene (6 bases). Trimming removed 0 bases at V and 6 bases at J, with 9 bases between. CDR1 LGHNA and CDR2 YNFKEQ come from the germline V gene. The CDR3 has 13 amino acids. As DNA, the CDR3 is TGTGCCAGCAGCCAAGATCCAGGGGTCGAGCAGTACTTC. Its translation is CASSQDPGVEQYF.

This clone appeared once. The J gene is TRBJ1-1, the V gene TRBV5-8; 9 nucleotides match TRBD1. The CDR3 covers 13 residues. The V and J ends lost 0 bases and 9 bases, in that order; junction bases with no gene match: 3. Germline CDR1 SGHTS, CDR2 YDEGEE. The CDR3 sequence is CASSLVGTGKAFF. CDR3 coding DNA: TGTGCCAGCAGCTTGGTAGGGACAGGGAAAGCTTTCTTT.

V usage is TRBV7-9 and J usage is TRBJ2-5; 9 nucleotides line up with TRBD1. Germline assignment: CDR1 SEHNR and CDR2 FQNEAQ (reference sequence). CDR3 length equals 15 residues. V was pared by 3 bases and J by 0 bases, with 2 bases of the junction left unmatched. The CDR3: CASSFGQGYQETQYF. Here the CDR3 DNA reads TGTGCCAGCAGCTTCGGACAGGGGTACCAAGAGACCCAGTACTTC. Filled out from reference TRBV7-9 and TRBJ2-5, the complete variable domain reads DTGVSQNPRHKITKRGQNVTFRCDPISEHNRLYWYRQTLGQGPEFLTYFQNEAQLEKSRLLSDRFSAERPKGSFSTLEIQRTEQGDSAMYLCASSFGQGYQETQYFGPGTRLLVL.

The rearrangement uses TRBV4-2 and TRBJ2-3; TRBD2 agrees at 7 bases. This CDR3 is built from 14 residues. V gave up 5 bases and J gave up 5 bases; unmatched junction bases: 7. Per germline, CDR1 LGHNA and CDR2 YNFKEQ. Here the CDR3 reads CASSSSGVEDTQYF. As DNA, the CDR3 is TGTGCCAGCAGCTCCAGCGGGGTTGAAGATACGCAGTATTTT.

The chain joins TRBV6-1 to TRBJ1-2; D is unclear. The CDR3 is 15 residues long. Deletions cut 8 bases from V and 5 bases from J, with 21 bases between. Germline CDR1 MNHNS, CDR2 SASEGT. The CDR3 spells CASFFYYLPRYGYTF. The CDR3 DNA sequence: TGTGCCAGCTTCTTTTACTACCTTCCTAGGTATGGCTACACCTTC.

This chain links TRBV20-1 with TRBJ2-7; tentatively, D is TRBD1 (5 bases). The CDR3 runs to 11 residues. Germline V gene data show CDR1 as DFQATT and CDR2 as SNEGSKA (reference sequence). The germline V and J ends were trimmed by 2 bases and 6 bases, with 8 bases remaining between them. The CDR3 sequence is CSARRGGEQYF. Here the CDR3 DNA reads TGCAGTGCTAGAAGGGGTGGCGAGCAGTACTTC.

The gene calls are TRBV6-5 and TRBJ1-6, with D maybe TRBD1 (5 bases). CDR1 is MNHEY, CDR2 SVGAGI, per germline. V was shortened by 5 bases and J by 5 bases, with 10 bases between the two germline ends. The CDR3 is 14 amino acids. The CDR3 DNA is TGTGCCAGCAGTACGGGGGTGGATAATTCACCCCTCCACTTT. Protein sequence: CASSTGVDNSPLHF.

This sequence joins TRBV27 and TRBJ2-1, with TRBD2 matching 8 bases. Germline V gene data show CDR1 as MNHEY and CDR2 as SMNVEV (reference sequence). V shed 3 bases and J 0 bases; nucleotides not matched to a gene: 7. The length of the CDR3 is 17 residues. The CDR3 reads CASSLPRTSYSYNEQFF. The CDR3, as DNA: TGTGCCAGCAGTTTGCCCCGGACTAGCTACTCCTACAATGAGCAGTTCTTC.

The chain carries TRBV19 and TRBJ1-5; D is ambiguous. Germline V gene data show CDR1 as LNHDA and CDR2 as SQIVND (reference sequence). The CDR3 is 13 residues long. V was cut by 4 bases and J by 7 bases, with 11 bases left in between. In DNA form, the CDR3 reads TGTGCCAGTAGTACGAGGGAGGTGCAGCCCCAGCATTTT. It translates to CASSTREVQPQHF.

The chain has TRBV5-1 and TRBJ1-2, with D tentatively TRBD1 (5 bases). CDR3 length equals 14 residues. The V and J ends lost 4 bases and 5 bases respectively, with 15 bases between them. From germline, CDR1 is SGHRS and CDR2 YFSETQ. For the CDR3, the DNA is TGCGCCAGCAGCCCGAGGGACGGGGGATATGGCTACACCTTC. It is translated as CASSPRDGGYGYTF.

V and J are TRBV10-3 and TRBJ1-6; TRBD1 might be the D (5 bases). Germline values: CDR1 ENHRY, CDR2 SYGVKD. CDR3 length: 15 amino acids. Trimming left V 3 bases short and J 7 bases short, with 13 bases between. Written as DNA, the CDR3 is TGTGCCATCAGTGATGGGGGGTTTGGGAATTCACCCCTCCACTTT. It specifies CAISDGGFGNSPLHF.

J is TRBJ2-7 and V is TRBV5-4; 8 nucleotides align to TRBD2. CDR1 SGHNT and CDR2 YYREEE come from the germline V gene (reference sequence). The CDR3 totals 14 residues. Losses at the gene ends were 3 bases for V and 2 bases for J; bases not matched to a gene: 4. Here the CDR3 reads CASSSSGSAYEQYF. The CDR3 nucleotides read TGTGCCAGCAGCTCAAGCGGGAGTGCCTACGAGCAGTACTTC.

The V gene is TRBV18, the J gene TRBJ1-4; D perhaps matches TRBD1 (5 bases). Germline V lookup: CDR1 KGHSH, CDR2 LQKENI. The CDR3 totals 14 residues. The V and J ends lost 8 bases and 6 bases respectively, with 16 bases between them. The CDR3 is CASAAGTAYEKLFF. The CDR3 DNA sequence: TGTGCCAGCGCGGCCGGGACGGCTTATGAAAAACTGTTTTTT.

The CDR3 nucleotides read TGTGCCAGCAGTGGTTCCGGGTATGCCGAGCAGTACTTC. This sequence encodes CASSGSGYAEQYF. The rearrangement uses TRBV6-1 and TRBJ2-7; unclear D gene. Germline lookup yields CDR1 MNHNS and CDR2 SASEGT. Trimming stripped 4 bases from V and 6 bases from J, with 13 bases between. There are 13 residues in the CDR3.

The chain uses TRBV4-2 and TRBJ2-3, with a weak D call TRBD2 (6 bases). Between the trimmed V and J ends, which lost 1 base and 4 bases, there was a span of 12 bases. Germline CDR1 is LGHNA and CDR2 is YNFKEQ. The CDR3 extends over 15 amino acids. CDR3 protein: CASSQVLARADTQYF. The DNA for the CDR3 is TGTGCCAGCAGCCAAGTTCTAGCGAGGGCAGATACGCAGTATTTT.

This clone was picked up one time. The chain employs TRBV10-3 and TRBJ1-5, with TRBD1 as a possible D gene (5 bases). V was clipped by 0 bases and J by 6 bases, with 12 bases between them. The CDR3 spans 15 residues. Looked up from germline, CDR1 is ENHRY and CDR2 is SYGVKD. The CDR3 DNA follows: TGTGCCATCAGTGAGTCACCCGCAGGGAGTCAGCCCCAGCATTTT. Translation: CAISESPAGSQPQHF.

J is TRBJ2-1 and V is TRBV7-2; TRBD2 aligns across 11 bases. The CDR3 is 15 amino acids. From germline, CDR1 is SGHTA and CDR2 FQGNSA. Trimming cost V 5 bases and J 3 bases; bases outside gene matches: 3. This chain's CDR3 is CASSITSGGYNEQFF. The CDR3, as DNA: TGTGCCAGCAGCATCACTAGCGGGGGCTACAATGAGCAGTTCTTC.

This clone was observed a few times. The chain employs TRBV5-1 and TRBJ2-4; no firm D call. Looked up from germline, CDR1 is SGHRS and CDR2 is YFSETQ. The CDR3 loop spans 15 amino acids. Trimming pared 0 bases from V and 1 base from J, leaving 8 bases between. The CDR3 region is CASSLGQRAKNIQYF. Here the CDR3 DNA reads TGCGCCAGCAGCTTGGGACAACGGGCCAAAAACATTCAGTACTTC.